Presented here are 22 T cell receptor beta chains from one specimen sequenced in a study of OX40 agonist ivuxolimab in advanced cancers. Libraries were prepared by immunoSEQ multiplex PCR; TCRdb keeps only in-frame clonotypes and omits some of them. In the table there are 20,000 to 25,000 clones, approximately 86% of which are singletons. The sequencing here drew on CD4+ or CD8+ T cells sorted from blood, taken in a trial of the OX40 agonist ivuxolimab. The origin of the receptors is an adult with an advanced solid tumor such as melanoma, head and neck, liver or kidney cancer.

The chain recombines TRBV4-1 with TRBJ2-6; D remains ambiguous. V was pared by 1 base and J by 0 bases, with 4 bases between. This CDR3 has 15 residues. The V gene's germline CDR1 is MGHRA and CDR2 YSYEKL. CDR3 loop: CASSQGFSGANVLTF. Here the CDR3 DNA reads TGCGCCAGCAGCCAAGGATTCTCTGGGGCCAACGTCCTGACTTTC.

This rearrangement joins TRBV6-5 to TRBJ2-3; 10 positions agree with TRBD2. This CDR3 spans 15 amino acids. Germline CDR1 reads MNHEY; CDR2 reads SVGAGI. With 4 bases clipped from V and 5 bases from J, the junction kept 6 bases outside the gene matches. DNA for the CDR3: TGTGCCAGCAGTTTTTCTAGCGGGAGTGAAGATACGCAGTATTTT. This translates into CASSFSSGSEDTQYF.

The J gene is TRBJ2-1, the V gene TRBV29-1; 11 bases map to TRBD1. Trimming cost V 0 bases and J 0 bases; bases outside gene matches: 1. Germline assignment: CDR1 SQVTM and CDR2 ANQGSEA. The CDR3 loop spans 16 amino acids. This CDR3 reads CSVEEDRGPSYNEQFF. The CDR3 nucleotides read TGCAGCGTTGAAGAGGACAGGGGGCCCTCCTACAATGAGCAGTTCTTC.

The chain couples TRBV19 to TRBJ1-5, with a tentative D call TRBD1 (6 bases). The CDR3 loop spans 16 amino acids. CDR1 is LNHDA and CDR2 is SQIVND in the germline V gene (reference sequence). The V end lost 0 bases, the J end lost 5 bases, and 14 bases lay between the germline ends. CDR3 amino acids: CASSIDLTYRDQPQHF. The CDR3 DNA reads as TGTGCCAGTAGTATAGACCTCACCTACAGGGATCAGCCCCAGCATTTT. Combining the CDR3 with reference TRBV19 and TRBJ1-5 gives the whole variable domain DGGITQSPKYLFRKEGQNVTLSCEQNLNHDAMYWYRQDPGQGLRLIYYSQIVNDFQKGDIAEGYSVSREKKESFPLTVTSAQKNPTAFYLCASSIDLTYRDQPQHFGDGTRLSIL.

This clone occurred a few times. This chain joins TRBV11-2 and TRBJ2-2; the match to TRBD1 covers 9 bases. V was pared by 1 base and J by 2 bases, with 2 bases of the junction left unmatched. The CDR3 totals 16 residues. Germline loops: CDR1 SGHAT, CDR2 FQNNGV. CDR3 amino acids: CASSLGQGENTGELFF. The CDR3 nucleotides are TGTGCCAGCAGCTTAGGACAGGGGGAAAACACCGGGGAGCTGTTTTTT. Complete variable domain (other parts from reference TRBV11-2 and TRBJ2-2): EAGVAQSPRYKIIEKRQSVAFWCNPISGHATLYWYQQILGQGPKLLIQFQNNGVVDDSQLPKDRFSAERLKGVDSTLKIQPAKLEDSAVYLCASSLGQGENTGELFFGEGSRLTVL.

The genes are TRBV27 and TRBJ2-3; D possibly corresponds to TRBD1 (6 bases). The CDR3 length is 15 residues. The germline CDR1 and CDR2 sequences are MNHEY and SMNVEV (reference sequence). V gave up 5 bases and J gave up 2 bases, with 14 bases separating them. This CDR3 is CASSDRDTDTDTQYF. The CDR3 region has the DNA TGTGCCAGCAGTGATCGGGACACCGACACAGATACGCAGTATTTT.

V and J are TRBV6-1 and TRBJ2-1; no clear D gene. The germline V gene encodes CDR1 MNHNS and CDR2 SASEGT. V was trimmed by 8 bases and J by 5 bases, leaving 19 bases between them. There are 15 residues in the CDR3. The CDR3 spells CASYPGPEWDNEQFF. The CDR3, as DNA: TGTGCCAGCTATCCGGGCCCCGAATGGGACAATGAGCAGTTCTTC.

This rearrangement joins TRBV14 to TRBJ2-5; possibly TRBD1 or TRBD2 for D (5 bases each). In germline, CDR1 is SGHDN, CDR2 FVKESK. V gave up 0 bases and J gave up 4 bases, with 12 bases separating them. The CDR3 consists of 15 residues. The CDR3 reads CASSQDWGFGETQYF. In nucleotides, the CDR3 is TGTGCCAGCAGCCAAGATTGGGGGTTCGGAGAGACCCAGTACTTC.

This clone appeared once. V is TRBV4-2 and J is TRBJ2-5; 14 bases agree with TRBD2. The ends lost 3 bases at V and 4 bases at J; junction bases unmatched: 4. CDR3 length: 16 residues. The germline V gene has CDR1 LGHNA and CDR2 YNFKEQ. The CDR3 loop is CASSQGTSGSSETQYF. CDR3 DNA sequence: TGTGCCAGCAGCCAGGGGACTAGCGGGAGTTCAGAGACCCAGTACTTC.

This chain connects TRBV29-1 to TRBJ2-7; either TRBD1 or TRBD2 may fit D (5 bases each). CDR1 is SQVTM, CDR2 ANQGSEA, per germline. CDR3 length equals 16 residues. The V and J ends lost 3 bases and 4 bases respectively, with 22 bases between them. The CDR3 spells CSVESGGWGRGYEQYF. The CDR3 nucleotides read TGCAGCGTTGAGAGTGGGGGATGGGGGAGAGGGTACGAGCAGTACTTC.

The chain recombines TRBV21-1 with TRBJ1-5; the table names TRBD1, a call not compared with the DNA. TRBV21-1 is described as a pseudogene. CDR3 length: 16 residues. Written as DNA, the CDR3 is TGTGCCAGCAGCAAAGCTACACCGGGACAGGGAAAGCCCCAGCATTTT. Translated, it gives CASSKATPGQGKPQHF.

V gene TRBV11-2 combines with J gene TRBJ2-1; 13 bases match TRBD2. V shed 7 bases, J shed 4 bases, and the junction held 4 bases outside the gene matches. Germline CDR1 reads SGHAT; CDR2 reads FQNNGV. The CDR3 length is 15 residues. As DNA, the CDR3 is TGTGCCAGCACCGGGGGACTAGCGGGGTACAATGAGCAGTTCTTC. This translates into CASTGGLAGYNEQFF. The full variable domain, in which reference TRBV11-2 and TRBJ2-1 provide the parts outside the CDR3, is EAGVAQSPRYKIIEKRQSVAFWCNPISGHATLYWYQQILGQGPKLLIQFQNNGVVDDSQLPKDRFSAERLKGVDSTLKIQPAKLEDSAVYLCASTGGLAGYNEQFFGPGTRLTVL.

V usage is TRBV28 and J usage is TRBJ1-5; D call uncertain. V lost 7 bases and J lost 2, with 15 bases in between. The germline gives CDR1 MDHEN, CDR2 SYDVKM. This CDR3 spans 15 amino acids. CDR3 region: CASTRSHRGNQPQHF. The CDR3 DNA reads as TGTGCCAGCACCAGGTCACATAGGGGCAATCAGCCCCAGCATTTT. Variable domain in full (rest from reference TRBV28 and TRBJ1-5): DVKVTQSSRYLVKRTGEKVFLECVQDMDHENMFWYRQDPGLGLRLIYFSYDVKMKEKGDIPEGYSVSREKKERFSLILESASTNQTSMYLCASTRSHRGNQPQHFGDGTRLSIL.

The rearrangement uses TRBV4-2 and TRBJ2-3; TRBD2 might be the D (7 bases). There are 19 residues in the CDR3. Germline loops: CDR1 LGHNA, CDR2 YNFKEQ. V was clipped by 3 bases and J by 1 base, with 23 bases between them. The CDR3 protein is CASSQGTFYEGGGTDTQYF. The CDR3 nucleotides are TGTGCCAGCAGCCAGGGGACCTTTTATGAGGGGGGGGGCACAGATACGCAGTATTTT.

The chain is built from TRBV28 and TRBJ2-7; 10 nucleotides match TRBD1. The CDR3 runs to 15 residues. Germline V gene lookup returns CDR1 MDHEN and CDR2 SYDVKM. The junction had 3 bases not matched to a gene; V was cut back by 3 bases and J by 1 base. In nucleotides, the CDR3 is TGTGCCAGCAGTTTTGGACAGGGGGGTTCCTACGAGCAGTACTTC. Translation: CASSFGQGGSYEQYF.

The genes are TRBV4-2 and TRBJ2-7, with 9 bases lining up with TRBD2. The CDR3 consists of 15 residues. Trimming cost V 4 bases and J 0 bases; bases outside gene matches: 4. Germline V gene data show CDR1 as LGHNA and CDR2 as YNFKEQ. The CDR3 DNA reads TGTGCCAGCAGCCCGACTAGCGGTCTCTCCTACGAGCAGTACTTC. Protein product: CASSPTSGLSYEQYF.

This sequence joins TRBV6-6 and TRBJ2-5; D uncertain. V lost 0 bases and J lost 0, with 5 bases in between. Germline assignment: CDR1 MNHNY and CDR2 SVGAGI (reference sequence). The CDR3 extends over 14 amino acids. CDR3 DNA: TGTGCCAGCAGTTACTCGACGAACCAAGAGACCCAGTACTTC. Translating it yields CASSYSTNQETQYF.

The CDR3 protein is CASSPAENTGELFF. For the CDR3, the DNA is TGTGCCAGCTCACCGGCAGAGAACACCGGGGAGCTGTTTTTT. The genes are TRBV18 and TRBJ2-2; D remains ambiguous. Trimming pared 3 bases from V and 1 base from J, leaving 6 bases between. Germline V lookup: CDR1 KGHSH, CDR2 LQKENI. The CDR3 totals 14 residues.

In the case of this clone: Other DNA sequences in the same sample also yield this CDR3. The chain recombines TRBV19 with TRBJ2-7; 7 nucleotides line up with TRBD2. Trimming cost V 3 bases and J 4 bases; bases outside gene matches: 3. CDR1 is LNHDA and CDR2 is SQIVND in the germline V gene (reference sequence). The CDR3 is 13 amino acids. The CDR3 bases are TGTGCCAGTAGTATGGCGGGAGAGTACGAGCAGTACTTC. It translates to CASSMAGEYEQYF. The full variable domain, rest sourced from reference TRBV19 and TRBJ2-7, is DGGITQSPKYLFRKEGQNVTLSCEQNLNHDAMYWYRQDPGQGLRLIYYSQIVNDFQKGDIAEGYSVSREKKESFPLTVTSAQKNPTAFYLCASSMAGEYEQYFGPGTRLTVT.

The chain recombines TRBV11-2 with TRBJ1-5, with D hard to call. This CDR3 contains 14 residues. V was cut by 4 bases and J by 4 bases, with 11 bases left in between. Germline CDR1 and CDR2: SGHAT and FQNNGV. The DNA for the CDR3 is TGTGCCAGCAGCTCGGGAGGTTGGAATCAGCCCCAGCATTTT. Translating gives CASSSGGWNQPQHF.

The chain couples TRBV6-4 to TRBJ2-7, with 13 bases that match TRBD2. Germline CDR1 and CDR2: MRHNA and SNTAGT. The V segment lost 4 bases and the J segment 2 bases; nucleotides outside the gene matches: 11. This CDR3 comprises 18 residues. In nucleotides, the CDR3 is TGTGCCAGCAGTGGGTGGGGGAGACTAGCGGGAGGCGCCTACGAGCAGTACTTC. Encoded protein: CASSGWGRLAGGAYEQYF.

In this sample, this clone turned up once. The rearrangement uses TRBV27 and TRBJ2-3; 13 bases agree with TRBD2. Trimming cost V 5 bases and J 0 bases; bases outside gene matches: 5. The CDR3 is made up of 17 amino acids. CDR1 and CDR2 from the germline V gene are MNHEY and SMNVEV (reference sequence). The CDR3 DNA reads TGTGCCAGCAGTACGGGACTAGCGGGACCAAGCACAGATACGCAGTATTTT. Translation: CASSTGLAGPSTDTQYF.